This T cell receptor beta chain was recorded in a study of CD8+CD57+ T cells in acquired aplastic anemia. Across the study: Quantities of DNA derived from sorted CD4+ and CD8+ cells averaged about 3.2 ug. Study results and caveats: Patients and controls shared twenty-nine CD8+ CDR3 sequences, highly expressed in patients.

With respect to this clonotype: Its matching antigen is unknown.

V lost 1 base to trimming and J lost 3 bases; unmatched junction nucleotides: 0. From germline, CDR1 is MNHEY and CDR2 SVGAGI. The CDR3 consists of 14 residues. Genomic DNA served as template for TCR beta VDJ and CDR3 profiling. TCRdb reprocessed the reads with MiXCR, giving one entry per CDR3 protein. Here the sample spans 400,000 to 600,000 distinct CDR3 sequences, under 40% being singletons. For sequencing, patients were chosen who had shown expansion of CD8+CD57+ cells by flow cytometry. The source of this sequence is a human donor with aplastic anemia. J is TRBJ1-2 and V is TRBV6-5, with TRBD1 matching 9 bases. The sequenced material came from sorted CD4+, CD8+, or CD8+CD57+ T cells (not recorded which) from PBMCs. The CDR3 here is CASSYWTGDYGYTF. The CDR3, as DNA: TGTGCCAGCAGTTACTGGACAGGGGACTATGGCTACACCTTC.